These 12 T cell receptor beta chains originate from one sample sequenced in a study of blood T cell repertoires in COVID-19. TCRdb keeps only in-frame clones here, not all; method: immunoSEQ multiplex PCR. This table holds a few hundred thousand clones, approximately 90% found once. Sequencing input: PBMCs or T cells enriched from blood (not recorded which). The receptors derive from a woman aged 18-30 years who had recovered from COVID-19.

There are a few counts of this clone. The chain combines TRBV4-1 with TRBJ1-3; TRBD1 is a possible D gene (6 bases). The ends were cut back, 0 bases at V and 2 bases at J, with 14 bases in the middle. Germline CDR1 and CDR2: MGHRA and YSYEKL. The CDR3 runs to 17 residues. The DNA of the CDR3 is TGCGCCAGCAGCCAAGATCTACAGGGTTTTACTGGAAACACCATATATTTT. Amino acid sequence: CASSQDLQGFTGNTIYF.

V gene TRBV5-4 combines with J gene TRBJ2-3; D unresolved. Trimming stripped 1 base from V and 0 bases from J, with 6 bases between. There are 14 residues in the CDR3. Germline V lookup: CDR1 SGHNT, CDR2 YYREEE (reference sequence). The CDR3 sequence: CASSLSSSTDTQYF. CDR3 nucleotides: TGTGCCAGCAGCTTGTCCAGTAGCACAGATACGCAGTATTTT.

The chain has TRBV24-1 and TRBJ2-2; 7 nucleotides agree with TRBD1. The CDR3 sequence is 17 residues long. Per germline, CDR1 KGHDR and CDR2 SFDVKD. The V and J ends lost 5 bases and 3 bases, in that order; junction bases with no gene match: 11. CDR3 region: CATSGVTGQGDTGELFF. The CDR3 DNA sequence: TGTGCCACCAGTGGTGTAACAGGGCAGGGGGACACCGGGGAGCTGTTTTTT.

CDR3 protein: CASSLRPTGGSYNEQFF. CDR3 coding DNA: TGTGCCAGCAGCTTACGGCCGACAGGGGGCTCCTACAATGAGCAGTTCTTC. This chain joins TRBV7-2 and TRBJ2-1; 9 nucleotides agree with TRBD1. Germline V gene data show CDR1 as SGHTA and CDR2 as FQGNSA. The V gene end was trimmed by 2 bases and the J gene end by 0 bases; junction bases not matched to a gene: 5. This CDR3 contains 17 residues.

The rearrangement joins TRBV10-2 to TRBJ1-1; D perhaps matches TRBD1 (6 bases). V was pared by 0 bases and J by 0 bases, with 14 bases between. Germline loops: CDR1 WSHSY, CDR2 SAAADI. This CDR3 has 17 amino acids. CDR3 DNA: TGCGCCAGCAGTGAGTCTCGACAGGCCCTTATGAACACTGAAGCTTTCTTT. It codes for CASSESRQALMNTEAFF.

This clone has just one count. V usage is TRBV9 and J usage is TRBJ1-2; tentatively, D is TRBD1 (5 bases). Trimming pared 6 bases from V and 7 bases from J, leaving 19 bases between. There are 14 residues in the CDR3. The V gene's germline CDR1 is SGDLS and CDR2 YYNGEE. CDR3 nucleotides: TGTGCCAGCACCACGTTAATGGGGGGGGGTGGCTACACCTTC. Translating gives CASTTLMGGGGYTF.

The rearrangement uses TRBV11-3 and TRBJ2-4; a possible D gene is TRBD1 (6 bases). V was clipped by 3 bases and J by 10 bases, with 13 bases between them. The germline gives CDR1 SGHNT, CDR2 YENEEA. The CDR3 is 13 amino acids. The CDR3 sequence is CASSFTGNGIQYF. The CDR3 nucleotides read TGTGCCAGCAGCTTCACAGGGAACGGAATTCAGTACTTC.

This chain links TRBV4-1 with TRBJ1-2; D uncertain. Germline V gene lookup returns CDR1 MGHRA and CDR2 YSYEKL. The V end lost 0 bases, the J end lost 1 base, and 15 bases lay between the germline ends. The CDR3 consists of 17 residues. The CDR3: CASSQDWAEYVNYGYTF. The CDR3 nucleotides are TGCGCCAGCAGCCAAGATTGGGCAGAATACGTTAACTATGGCTACACCTTC.

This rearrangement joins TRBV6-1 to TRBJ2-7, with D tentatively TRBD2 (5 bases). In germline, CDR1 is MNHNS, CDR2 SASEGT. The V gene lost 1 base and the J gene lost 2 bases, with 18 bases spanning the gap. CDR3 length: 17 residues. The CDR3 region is CASSEERRLGATYEQYF. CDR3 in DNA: TGTGCCAGCAGTGAAGAGCGCCGTTTGGGAGCCACCTACGAGCAGTACTTC.

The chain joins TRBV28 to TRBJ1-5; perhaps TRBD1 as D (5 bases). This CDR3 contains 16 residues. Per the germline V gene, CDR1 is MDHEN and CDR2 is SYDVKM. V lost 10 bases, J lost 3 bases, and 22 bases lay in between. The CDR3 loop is CATHWPHKGPNQPQHF. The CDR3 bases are TGTGCCACCCACTGGCCTCACAAGGGGCCCAATCAGCCCCAGCATTTT.

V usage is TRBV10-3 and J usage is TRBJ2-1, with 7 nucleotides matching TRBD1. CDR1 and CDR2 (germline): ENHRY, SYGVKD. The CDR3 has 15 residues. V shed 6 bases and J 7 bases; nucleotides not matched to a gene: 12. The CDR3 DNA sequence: TGTGCCATCAGATCCGGGACAGAGTTGAGTAATGAGCAGTTCTTC. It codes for CAIRSGTELSNEQFF.

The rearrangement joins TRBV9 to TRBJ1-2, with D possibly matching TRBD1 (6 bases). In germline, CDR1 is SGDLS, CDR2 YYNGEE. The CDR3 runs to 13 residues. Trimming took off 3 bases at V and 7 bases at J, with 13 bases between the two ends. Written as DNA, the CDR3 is TGTGCCAGCAGCGGAGGGGGGAGGGTTGGCTACACCTTC. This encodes CASSGGGRVGYTF.